This TCR beta chain was recovered during a study of graft-versus-host responses after intestinal transplantation. In the study overall: Among the recipients, all got anti-thymocyte globulin induction and then tacrolimus and steroids for approximately 3 years.

The CDR3 has 19 residues. The V gene's germline CDR1 is MGHRA and CDR2 YSYEKL. V shed 0 bases and J 4 bases; nucleotides not matched to a gene: 13. The data were produced by immunoSEQ multiplex PCR, yet TCRdb's version contains in-frame clones alone and is incomplete. The data hold some 2,600 clones, with just over 90% observed a single time. The material was PBMCs, obtained less than 20 days after intestinal transplant. The source of this sequence is a human patient who received an intestinal transplant, so some T cells may come from the graft donor. The chain couples TRBV4-1 to TRBJ1-5, with TRBD1 matching over 9 bases. CDR3 coding DNA: TGCGCCAGCAGCCAAGATCCCTTTCGTTACAGGGGGCGTAATCAGCCCCAGCATTTT. This encodes CASSQDPFRYRGRNQPQHF.